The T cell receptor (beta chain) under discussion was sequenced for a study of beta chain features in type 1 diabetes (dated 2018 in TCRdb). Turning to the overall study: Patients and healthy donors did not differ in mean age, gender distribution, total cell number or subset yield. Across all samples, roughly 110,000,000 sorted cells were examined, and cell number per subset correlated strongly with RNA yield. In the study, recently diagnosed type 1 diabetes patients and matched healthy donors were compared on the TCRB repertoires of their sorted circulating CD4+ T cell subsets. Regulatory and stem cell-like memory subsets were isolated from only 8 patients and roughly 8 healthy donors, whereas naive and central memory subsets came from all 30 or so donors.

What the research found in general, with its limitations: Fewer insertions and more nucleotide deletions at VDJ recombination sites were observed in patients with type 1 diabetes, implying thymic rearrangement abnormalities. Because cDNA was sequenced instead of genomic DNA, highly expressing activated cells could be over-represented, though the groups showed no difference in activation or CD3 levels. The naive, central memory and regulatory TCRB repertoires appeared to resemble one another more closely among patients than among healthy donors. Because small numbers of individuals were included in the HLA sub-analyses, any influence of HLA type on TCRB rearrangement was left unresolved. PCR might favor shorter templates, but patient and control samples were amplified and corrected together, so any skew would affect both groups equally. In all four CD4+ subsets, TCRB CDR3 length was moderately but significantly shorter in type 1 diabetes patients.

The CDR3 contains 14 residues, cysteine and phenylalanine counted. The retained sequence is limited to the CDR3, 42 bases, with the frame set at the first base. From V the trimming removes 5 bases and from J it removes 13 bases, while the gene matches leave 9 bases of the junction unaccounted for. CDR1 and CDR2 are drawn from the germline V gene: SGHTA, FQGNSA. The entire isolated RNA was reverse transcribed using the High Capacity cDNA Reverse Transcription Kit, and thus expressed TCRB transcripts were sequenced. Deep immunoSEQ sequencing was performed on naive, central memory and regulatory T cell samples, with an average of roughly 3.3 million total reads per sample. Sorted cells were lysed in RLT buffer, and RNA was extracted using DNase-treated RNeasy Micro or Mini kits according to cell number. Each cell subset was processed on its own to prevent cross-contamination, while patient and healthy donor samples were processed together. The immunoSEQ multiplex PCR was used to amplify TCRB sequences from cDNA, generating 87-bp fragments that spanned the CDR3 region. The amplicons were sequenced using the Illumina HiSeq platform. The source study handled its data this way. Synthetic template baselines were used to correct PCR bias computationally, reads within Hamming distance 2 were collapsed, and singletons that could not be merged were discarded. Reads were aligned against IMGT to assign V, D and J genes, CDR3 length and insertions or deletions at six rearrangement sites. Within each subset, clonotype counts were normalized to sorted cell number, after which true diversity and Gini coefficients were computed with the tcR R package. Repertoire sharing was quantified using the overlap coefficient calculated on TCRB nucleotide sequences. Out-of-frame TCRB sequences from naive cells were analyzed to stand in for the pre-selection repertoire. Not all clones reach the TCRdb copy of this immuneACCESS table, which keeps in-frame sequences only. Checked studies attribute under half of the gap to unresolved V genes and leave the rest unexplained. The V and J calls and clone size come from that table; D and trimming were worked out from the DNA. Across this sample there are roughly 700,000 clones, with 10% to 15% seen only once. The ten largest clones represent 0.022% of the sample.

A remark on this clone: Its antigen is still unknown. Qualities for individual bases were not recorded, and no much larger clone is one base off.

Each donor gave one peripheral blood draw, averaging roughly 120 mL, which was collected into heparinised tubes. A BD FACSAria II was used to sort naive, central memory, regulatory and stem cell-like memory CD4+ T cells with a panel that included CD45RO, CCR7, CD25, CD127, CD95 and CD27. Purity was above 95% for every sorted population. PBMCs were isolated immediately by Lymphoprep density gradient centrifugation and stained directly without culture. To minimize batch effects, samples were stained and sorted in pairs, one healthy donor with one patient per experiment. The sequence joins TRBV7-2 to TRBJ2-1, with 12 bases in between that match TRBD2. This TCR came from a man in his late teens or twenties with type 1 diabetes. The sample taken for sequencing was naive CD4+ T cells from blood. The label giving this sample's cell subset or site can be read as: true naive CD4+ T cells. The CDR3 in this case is CASSRPRTSGEQFF. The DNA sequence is TGTGCCAGCAGCCGACCTAGGACTAGCGGGGAACAGTTCTTC. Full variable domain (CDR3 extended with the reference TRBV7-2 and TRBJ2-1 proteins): GAGVSQSPSNKVTEKGKDVELRCDPISGHTALYWYRQSLGQGLEFLIYFQGNSAPDKSGLPSDRFSAERTGGSVSTLTIQRTQQEDSAVYLCASSRPRTSGEQFFGPGTRLTVL.